The T cell receptor beta chain described here comes from a study of shared clonotypes between healthy human individuals (dated by TCRdb to about 2020). About the full investigation: The cohort included three men and a couple of women between 18 and 49 years of age. For each donor, three plates each were used for CD4 naive and CD4 memory, two plates were used for CD8 naive, and one plate was used for CD8 memory. To estimate repertoire size and how much clonotypes are shared between individuals, the study performed deep sequencing of blood TCR repertoires from 4 to 6 healthy adults. To increase sequencing depth and limit assay-specific biases, different laboratories used diverse techniques to prepare libraries and sequence TCR repertoires. Per donor, leukapheresis produced somewhere between about 0.94 and 9 billion PBMCs.

TCR CDR3 regions were amplified from genomic DNA by multiplex PCR using the deep immunoSEQ assay. For each cell subset, the extracted genomic DNA was distributed evenly across all wells of several immunoSEQ 96-well plates, and each plate served as one replicate. Each replicate PCR for sorted subsets received about 200 ng genomic DNA, equal to tens of thousands of T cell genomes. Purified libraries were quantified with a Qubit 3.0 fluorometer, sized on a Bioanalyzer 2100, and re-quantified with the KAPA Library Quantification kit. A separate single-read 150-cycle Illumina NextSeq 550 flow cell was used to sequence each immunoSEQ 96-well plate. The original pipeline was this. Because only junctional sequences without quality scores were contained in the immunoSEQ output, filtering matching that applied to full-length reads could not be performed. Sequences were annotated with PyIR, a Python wrapper for IgBLAST v1.9, and V/J genes and CDR3 were assigned using IMGT germline references. Any read was removed if the V/J assignment was weak (E-value above 1e-6), the CDR3 was missing, or the read contained stop codons, out-of-frame junctions, or ambiguous translated residues. V3J clonotypes were defined by identical inferred V gene, J gene, and CDR3 amino acid sequence. Percentage overlap between repertoires was calculated by dividing the number of shared unique clonotypes by the size of the smaller repertoire. RTK rarefaction, the Chao1 estimator, and Recon v2.1 estimates of unobserved clonotypes were used to assess repertoire richness. OLGA was used to compute generation probabilities for all TCRbeta clonotypes that the gDNA method yielded from several donors. This immuneACCESS table, as held by TCRdb, lists in-frame sequences with V and J called but not all clones. Of the missing ones, under half trace to an unresolved V gene in checked studies; the others have no known cause. V and J calls and clone size follow that table, whereas D and trimming were derived from the DNA. Here the sample has roughly 1,500,000 clones; roughly 98% occur a single time. The ten largest clones take up 0.45% of the sample.

From a lookup of the germline V gene, CDR1 and CDR2 are LGHNA and YSLEER. Germline trimming: 6 bases from V, 10 bases from J; junction bases outside gene matches: 10. Including the terminal cysteine and phenylalanine, the CDR3 comprises 14 residues. CDR3 DNA only is kept here, 42 bases in frame from base 1. General study outcomes and caveats: Around 5% of naive CD4, roughly 3.5% of naive CD8, 2% to 2.5% of memory CD4, and 0.4% of memory CD8 clonotypes were shared across several donors. Sampling was limited to blood, and TCR repertoires in tissue likely differ from TCR repertoires in blood. Pairwise subsampling led to the expectation that sequencing depth would affect the degree of clonotype sharing among donors. The small number of donors limited the genetic and exposure-history diversity represented. Even with the large sequencing depth, rarefaction of the sorted-subset datasets indicated that sequencing was incomplete. Higher generation probabilities were observed for clonotypes shared by all four sorted-subset donors than for non-shared clonotypes. Larger estimated clonotype richness was generally found for naive subsets than for memory subsets.

Donors were healthy HIV-negative adults with no recently reported acute infections or vaccinations. Every donor was a Caucasian adult residing in Nashville, Tennessee, USA. CD4+ T cells were enriched by magnetic negative selection, after which naive cells were positively selected on CD45RA and the negative fraction was taken as the memory subset. After blood collection by leukapheresis, PBMCs were isolated using Ficoll-Histopaque density gradient centrifugation and then cryopreserved in the vapor phase of liquid nitrogen. Analytical flow cytometry was used to check the purity and quantity of every magnetically sorted T cell population. Genomic DNA was isolated from every sorted fraction and measured by UV absorbance on a Nanodrop 2000c. As to this clone: The antigen it binds to is not known. Base qualities are not recorded, but no much larger clone differs from it by a single base.

The receptor was derived from a man under 40 in good health. Source material: naive CD4+ T cells sorted from blood. What the cell subset or site label conveys for this sample: CD45RA+ positively selected. The rearranged segments are TRBV4-3 and TRBJ2-1, with 9 bases aligning to TRBD2. The DNA sequence follows: TGCGCCAGCAGATTAGCGGGAGCCCCGGGGGAGCAGTTCTTC. Its amino acids are CASRLAGAPGEQFF.